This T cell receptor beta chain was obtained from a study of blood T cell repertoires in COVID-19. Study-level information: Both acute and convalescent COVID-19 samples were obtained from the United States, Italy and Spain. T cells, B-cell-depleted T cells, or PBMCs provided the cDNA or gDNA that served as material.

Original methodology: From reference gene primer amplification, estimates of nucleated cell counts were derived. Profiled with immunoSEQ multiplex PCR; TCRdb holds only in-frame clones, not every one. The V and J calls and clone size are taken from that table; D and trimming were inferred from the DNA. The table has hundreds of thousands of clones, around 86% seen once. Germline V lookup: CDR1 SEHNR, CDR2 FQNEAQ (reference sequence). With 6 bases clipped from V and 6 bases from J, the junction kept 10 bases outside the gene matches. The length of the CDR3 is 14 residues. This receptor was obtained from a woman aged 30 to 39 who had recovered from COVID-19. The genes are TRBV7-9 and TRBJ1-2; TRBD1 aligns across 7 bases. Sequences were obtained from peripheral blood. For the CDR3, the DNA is TGTGCCAGCAGAACTGCAGGGGGTAAGGATGGCTACACCTTC. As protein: CASRTAGGKDGYTF.